Listed below are T cell receptor beta chains from one sample, sequenced in a study of T cell therapy after organ transplantation. This table comes from immunoSEQ multiplex PCR, and its TCRdb copy is limited to in-frame clones, with some not included. The sample consists of about 21,000 clones, roughly 89% of them appearing once. These receptors lack a known antigen. Sequenced material: CD8+ T cells from blood, taken after autologous CMV-specific T cell therapy. The origin of the receptors is a human patient who had received a solid organ transplant and had CMV disease. The T cells may partly be graft donor cells. The CDR3 runs from the conserved cysteine through the conserved F or W. Each record gives: D gene, clone size, V gene, J gene, CDR3 DNA, CDR3 protein. The D gene is left open where the match is weak. Some rows have no size entry. The others give once, few or many, or a class for an expanded clone.

D gene: TRBD1
clone size: few
V gene: TRBV4-2
J gene: TRBJ1-2
CDR3 DNA: TGTGCCAGCAGCCAAGGGTTTGGGACAGGAGTTAACTATGGCTACACCTTC
CDR3 protein: CASSQGFGTGVNYGYTF

D gene: -
clone size: -
V gene: TRBV4-3
J gene: TRBJ1-6
CDR3 DNA: TGCGCCAGCAGCCCAGGACGGACGGATTCACCCCTCCACTTT
CDR3 protein: CASSPGRTDSPLHF

D gene: TRBD1
clone size: -
V gene: TRBV9
J gene: TRBJ1-4
CDR3 DNA: TGTGCCAGCTCAGGGGGCACTAATGAAAAACTGTTTTTT
CDR3 protein: CASSGGTNEKLFF

D gene: -
clone size: few
V gene: TRBV21-1
J gene: TRBJ2-5
CDR3 DNA: TGTGCCAGCAGCAAAGCCACGAGTACAGGGGGCGCGGAGACCCAGTACTTC
CDR3 protein: CASSKATSTGGAETQYF

D gene: -
clone size: -
V gene: TRBV13
J gene: TRBJ1-1
CDR3 DNA: TGTGCCAGCAGCCCGCTGATGAACACTGAAGCTTTCTTT
CDR3 protein: CASSPLMNTEAFF

D gene: -
clone size: -
V gene: TRBV11-1
J gene: TRBJ2-2
CDR3 DNA: TGTGCCAGCAGCTTTGGCGTTTCCGGGGAGCTGTTTTTT
CDR3 protein: CASSFGVSGELFF

D gene: TRBD2
clone size: -
V gene: TRBV9
J gene: TRBJ2-2
CDR3 DNA: TGTGCCAGCAGCGTAGGGATTAGCGGGGGGTCCGGGGAGCTGTTTTTT
CDR3 protein: CASSVGISGGSGELFF

D gene: -
clone size: -
V gene: TRBV9
J gene: TRBJ2-2
CDR3 DNA: TGTGCCAGCAGCGTACCCATTTCTGGGGCCTCAAACACCGGGGAGCTGTTTTTT
CDR3 protein: CASSVPISGASNTGELFF

D gene: -
clone size: -
V gene: TRBV27
J gene: TRBJ1-1
CDR3 DNA: TGTGCCAGCAGTTTTGGGGGGAACACTGAAGCTTTCTTT
CDR3 protein: CASSFGGNTEAFF

D gene: -
clone size: -
V gene: TRBV19
J gene: TRBJ2-7
CDR3 DNA: TGTGCCAGTAGTCCAAGGGGGGGCCCGAGGGCCTATTCCTACGAGCAGTACTTC
CDR3 protein: CASSPRGGPRAYSYEQYF

D gene: TRBD2
clone size: -
V gene: TRBV27
J gene: TRBJ2-3
CDR3 DNA: TGTGCCAGCAGTATCCTAGCGGGGGGCGCAGATACGCAGTATTTT
CDR3 protein: CASSILAGGADTQYF